This TCR beta chain emerged from a study of blood T cell repertoires in COVID-19. As for the study in general: From the United States, Italy and Spain came samples of acute and convalescent COVID-19.

The CDR3 is made up of 17 amino acids. Germline-derived CDR1 and CDR2 are MGHRA and YSYEKL. The V segment lost 3 bases and the J segment 8 bases; nucleotides outside the gene matches: 13. Original methodology: Reference gene primer amplification yielded estimated nucleated cell counts. The protocol was immunoSEQ multiplex PCR, while the TCRdb copy is restricted to in-frame clones and leaves out a portion. That table gives V, J and clone size, and the DNA gave D and trimming. The repertoire holds fewer than 85,000 clones, with about nine tenths as singletons. Sequencing input: peripheral blood. The rearrangement uses TRBV4-1 and TRBJ1-4, with 9 bases fitting TRBD1. The source is a human donor in a cohort sampled during active COVID-19. This chain's CDR3 is CASSHGTGRAVGEKLFF. The CDR3 nucleotides read TGCGCCAGCAGCCACGGGACAGGGAGGGCGGTTGGAGAAAAACTGTTTTTT.